These 14 T cell receptor beta chains were sequenced from one sample in a study of cytomegalovirus exposure and HLA in healthy donors. A multiplex PCR was run with 60 Vbeta primers and 13 Jbeta primers. Here immunoSEQ multiplex PCR was the method, and the copy in TCRdb shows in-frame clones only, minus some. The table lists under 55,000 clones, 73% of them singletons. Sequencing was done on a sample of PBMCs. The receptor set was obtained from a young man in good health and CMV-seronegative.

The chain recombines TRBV4-3 with TRBJ1-1; no reliable D call. The CDR3 totals 15 residues. Germline CDR1 reads LGHNA; CDR2 reads YSLEER. Trimming took 4 bases from V and 4 from J, leaving 16 bases between them. CDR3 in amino acids: CASSRRREGGTEAFF. For the CDR3, the DNA is TGCGCCAGCAGCCGACGTCGGGAGGGAGGCACTGAAGCTTTCTTT.

The gene calls are TRBV25-1 and TRBJ2-6; 8 nucleotides line up with TRBD1. This CDR3 region has 18 residues. Germline CDR1 and CDR2: MGHDK and SYGVNS. J gave up 0 bases and V 3 bases, and 7 bases lay outside the gene matches. The CDR3 region is CASSETGVLLSGANVLTF. The CDR3 DNA sequence: TGTGCCAGCAGTGAGACAGGGGTTCTCCTCTCTGGGGCCAACGTCCTGACTTTC.

The rearrangement links TRBV6-4 to TRBJ1-5, with D hard to call. Trimming left V 3 bases short and J 0 bases short, with 21 bases between. The CDR3 is made up of 19 amino acids. The germline V gene has CDR1 MRHNA and CDR2 SNTAGT. CDR3 protein: CASSELSVAWAGSNQPQHF. CDR3 DNA: TGTGCCAGCAGTGAGCTTTCGGTGGCCTGGGCTGGTAGCAATCAGCCCCAGCATTTT.

The chain has TRBV4-2 and TRBJ1-2; TRBD1 is a possible D gene (6 bases). The CDR3 is made up of 15 amino acids. Germline CDR1 is LGHNA and CDR2 is YNFKEQ. The germline V and J ends were trimmed by 3 bases and 5 bases, with 16 bases remaining between them. CDR3 coding DNA: TGTGCCAGCAGCCAGGACCGGGGGGCGGGGTATGGCTACACCTTC. This sequence encodes CASSQDRGAGYGYTF.

The rearrangement uses TRBV6-5 and TRBJ2-1, with 7 positions matching TRBD2. Germline V gene lookup returns CDR1 MNHEY and CDR2 SVGAGI. The CDR3 length is 13 residues. V lost 6 bases and J lost 7; bases outside the gene matches: 6. This CDR3 reads CASSSGLGNEQFF. CDR3 DNA: TGTGCCAGCAGCAGCGGACTAGGGAATGAGCAGTTCTTC.

The sample holds a few counts of this clone. The J gene is TRBJ2-7, the V gene TRBV6-1; D might be TRBD1 (5 bases). V dropped 3 bases and J dropped 4 bases, with 10 bases sitting between them. CDR1 and CDR2 from the germline V gene are MNHNS and SASEGT. The length of the CDR3 is 13 residues. CDR3 in amino acids: CASSDNRQYEQYF. The CDR3 coding sequence is TGTGCCAGCAGTGACAACAGGCAATACGAGCAGTACTTC.

This clone was picked up a small number of times. The chain employs TRBV19 and TRBJ2-5; the match to TRBD2 covers 7 bases. Germline-derived CDR1 and CDR2 are LNHDA and SQIVND (reference sequence). With 2 bases clipped from V and 4 bases from J, the junction kept 7 bases outside the gene matches. This CDR3 has 15 amino acids. DNA for the CDR3: TGTGCCAGTAGTATATTGCGGGGAGGGCGAGAGACCCAGTACTTC. It is translated as CASSILRGGRETQYF.

The chain couples TRBV10-1 to TRBJ2-3, with TRBD1 identical over 7 bases. Looked up from germline, CDR1 is WNHNN and CDR2 is SYGVQD (reference sequence). The CDR3 length is 14 residues. V was clipped by 6 bases and J by 6 bases; unmatched bases: 9. CDR3 DNA: TGCGCCAGCAGAGAGACAGGGACGGGGGATACGCAGTATTTT. Translating gives CASRETGTGDTQYF.

The chain combines TRBV7-2 with TRBJ2-3, with 9 bases lining up with TRBD1. CDR3 length equals 14 residues. The ends lost 7 bases at V and 3 bases at J; junction bases unmatched: 5. Germline V gene lookup returns CDR1 SGHTA and CDR2 FQGNSA. As DNA, the CDR3 is TGTGCCAGCACCAGGGACAGGGCGACAGATACGCAGTATTTT. Amino acid sequence: CASTRDRATDTQYF. Using reference TRBV7-2 and TRBJ2-3 for the parts outside the CDR3, the full variable domain is GAGVSQSPSNKVTEKGKDVELRCDPISGHTALYWYRQSLGQGLEFLIYFQGNSAPDKSGLPSDRFSAERTGGSVSTLTIQRTQQEDSAVYLCASTRDRATDTQYFGPGTRLTVL.

The chain is built from TRBV10-3 and TRBJ2-3, with TRBD2 identical over 9 bases. In germline, CDR1 is ENHRY, CDR2 SYGVKD. This CDR3 has 18 residues. The V and J ends lost 3 bases and 3 bases, in that order; junction bases with no gene match: 13. CDR3 residues: CAISETNSGRPETDTQYF. DNA of the CDR3: TGTGCCATCAGTGAAACAAATAGCGGGAGACCCGAAACAGATACGCAGTATTTT.

This clone appeared a few times. The chain combines TRBV7-9 with TRBJ1-5, with D hard to call. Looked up from germline, CDR1 is SEHNR and CDR2 is FQNEAQ (reference sequence). The ends were cut back, 3 bases at V and 4 bases at J, with 10 bases in the middle. CDR3 length: 14 amino acids. Here the CDR3 reads CASSFEHPNQPQHF. The CDR3, as DNA: TGTGCCAGCAGCTTCGAACACCCTAATCAGCCCCAGCATTTT.

The chain combines TRBV6-5 with TRBJ2-7; D remains unclear. CDR1 and CDR2 (germline): MNHEY, SVGAGI. V lost 9 bases and J lost 5, with 11 bases in between. This CDR3 is built from 11 residues. The CDR3, as DNA: TGTGCCAGTACGGTGGGCCACGAGCAGTACTTC. Encoded protein: CASTVGHEQYF.

CDR3 DNA sequence: TGTGCCAGCAGCCGGTGGGGGGAATCTAGCAATCAGCCCCAGCATTTT. It yields the protein CASSRWGESSNQPQHF. The chain couples TRBV7-2 to TRBJ1-5, with D possibly matching TRBD1 (5 bases). Trimming left V 5 bases short and J 0 bases short, with 14 bases between. Per the germline V gene, CDR1 is SGHTA and CDR2 is FQGNSA. CDR3 size: 16 residues.

This chain connects TRBV15 to TRBJ1-1; 8 bases are shared with TRBD1. The CDR3 covers 15 residues. The trim removed 1 base at V and 10 bases at J, leaving 11 bases unmatched. Germline V lookup: CDR1 LNHNV, CDR2 YYDKDF (reference sequence). The CDR3 spells CATSRGGQGTSGAFF. DNA of the CDR3: TGTGCCACCAGCAGAGGAGGACAGGGAACGAGTGGAGCTTTCTTT.